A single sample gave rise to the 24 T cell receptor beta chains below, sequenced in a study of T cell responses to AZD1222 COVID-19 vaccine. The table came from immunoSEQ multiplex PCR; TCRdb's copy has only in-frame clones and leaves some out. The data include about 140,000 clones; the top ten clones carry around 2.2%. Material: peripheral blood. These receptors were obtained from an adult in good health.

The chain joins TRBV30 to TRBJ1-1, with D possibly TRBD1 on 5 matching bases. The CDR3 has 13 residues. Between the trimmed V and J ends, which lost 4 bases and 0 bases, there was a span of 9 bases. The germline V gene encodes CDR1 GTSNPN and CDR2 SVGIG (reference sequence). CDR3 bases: TGTGCCTGGACGGGACGATTGAACACTGAAGCTTTCTTT. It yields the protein CAWTGRLNTEAFF.

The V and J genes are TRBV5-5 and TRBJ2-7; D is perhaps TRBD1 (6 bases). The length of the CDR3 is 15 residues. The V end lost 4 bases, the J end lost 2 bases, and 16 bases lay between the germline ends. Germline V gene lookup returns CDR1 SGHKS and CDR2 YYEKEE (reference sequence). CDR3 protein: CASSQIRQAAYEQYF. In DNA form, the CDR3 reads TGTGCCAGCAGCCAAATCCGACAGGCCGCCTACGAGCAGTACTTC.

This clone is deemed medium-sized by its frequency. CDR3: CASRGTGGSYNEQFF. The CDR3, as DNA: TGTGCCAGTAGGGGGACAGGGGGCTCCTACAATGAGCAGTTCTTC. V usage is TRBV19 and J usage is TRBJ2-1; 11 bases agree with TRBD1. With 6 bases clipped from V and 0 bases from J, the junction kept 1 base outside the gene matches. The length of the CDR3 is 15 residues. The germline CDR1 and CDR2 sequences are LNHDA and SQIVND (reference sequence).

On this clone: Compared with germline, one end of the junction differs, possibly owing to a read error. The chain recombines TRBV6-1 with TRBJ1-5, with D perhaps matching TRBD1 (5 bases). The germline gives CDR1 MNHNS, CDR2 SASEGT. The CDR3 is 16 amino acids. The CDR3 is CASTEPRQNSNQPQHF. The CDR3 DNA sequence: TGTGCCAGCACTGAACCAAGACAGAATAGCAATCAGCCCCAGCATTTT.

The chain's CDR3 is CASSYGGGRYGYTF. The CDR3 DNA follows: TGTGCCAGCAGTTACGGGGGGGGCCGCTATGGCTACACCTTC. J is TRBJ1-2 and V is TRBV6-5; D perhaps matches TRBD1 (6 bases). This CDR3 has 14 amino acids. The V end was cut by 2 bases, the J end by 4 bases, with 11 bases between. Germline-derived CDR1 and CDR2 are MNHEY and SVGAGI.

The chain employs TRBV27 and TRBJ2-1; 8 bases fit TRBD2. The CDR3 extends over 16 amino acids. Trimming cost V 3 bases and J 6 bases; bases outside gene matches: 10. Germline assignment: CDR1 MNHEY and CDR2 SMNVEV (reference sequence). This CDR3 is CASSLSGGGRPNEQFF. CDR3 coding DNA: TGTGCCAGCAGTTTGTCGGGCGGGGGGCGACCCAATGAGCAGTTCTTC.

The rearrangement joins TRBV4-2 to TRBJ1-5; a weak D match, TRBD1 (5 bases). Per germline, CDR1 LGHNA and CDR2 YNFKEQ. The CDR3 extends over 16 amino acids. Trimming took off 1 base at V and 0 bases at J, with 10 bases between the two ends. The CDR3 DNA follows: TGTGCCAGCAGCCAAGGGGCAGGGAGTAGCAATCAGCCCCAGCATTTT. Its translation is CASSQGAGSSNQPQHF.

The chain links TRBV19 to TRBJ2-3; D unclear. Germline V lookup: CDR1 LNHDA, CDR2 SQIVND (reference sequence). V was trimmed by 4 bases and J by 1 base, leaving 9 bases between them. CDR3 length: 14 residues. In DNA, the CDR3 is TGTGCCAGTAGTAGGACCGTACGCACAGATACGCAGTATTTT. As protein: CASSRTVRTDTQYF.

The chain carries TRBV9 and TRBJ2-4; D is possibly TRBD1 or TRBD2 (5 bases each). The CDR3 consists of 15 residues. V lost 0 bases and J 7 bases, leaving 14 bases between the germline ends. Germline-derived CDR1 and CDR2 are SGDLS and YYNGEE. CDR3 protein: CASSVEEGIRNIQYF. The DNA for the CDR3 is TGTGCCAGCAGCGTAGAAGAGGGGATAAGGAACATTCAGTACTTC.

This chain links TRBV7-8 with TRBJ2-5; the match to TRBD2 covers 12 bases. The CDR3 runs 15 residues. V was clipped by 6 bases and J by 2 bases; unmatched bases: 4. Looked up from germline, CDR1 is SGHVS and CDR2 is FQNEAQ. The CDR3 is CASRSGTSGQETQYF. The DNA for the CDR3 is TGTGCCAGCAGGTCCGGGACTAGCGGGCAAGAGACCCAGTACTTC.

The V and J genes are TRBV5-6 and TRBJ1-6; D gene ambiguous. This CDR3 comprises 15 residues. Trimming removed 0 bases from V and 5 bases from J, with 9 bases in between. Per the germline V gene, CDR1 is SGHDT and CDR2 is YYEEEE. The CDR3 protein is CASSLVTPHNSPLHF. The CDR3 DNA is TGTGCCAGCAGCTTGGTGACCCCCCATAATTCACCCCTCCACTTT.

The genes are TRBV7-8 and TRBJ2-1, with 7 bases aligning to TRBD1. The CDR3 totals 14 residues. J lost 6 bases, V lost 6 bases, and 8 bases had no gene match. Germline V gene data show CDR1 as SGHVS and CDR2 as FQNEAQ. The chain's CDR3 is CASRGQGTANEQFF. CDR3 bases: TGTGCCAGCAGGGGGCAGGGGACAGCCAATGAGCAGTTCTTC. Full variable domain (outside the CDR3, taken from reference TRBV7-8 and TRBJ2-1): GAGVSQSPRYKVAKRGQDVALRCDPISGHVSLFWYQQALGQGPEFLTYFQNEAQLDKSGLPSDRFFAERPEGSVSTLKIQRTQQEDSAVYLCASRGQGTANEQFFGPGTRLTVL.

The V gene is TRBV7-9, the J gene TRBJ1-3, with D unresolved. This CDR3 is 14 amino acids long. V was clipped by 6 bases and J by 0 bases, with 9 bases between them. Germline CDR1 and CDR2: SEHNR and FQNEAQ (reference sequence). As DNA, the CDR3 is TGTGCCAGCAGACATTACCTCTCTGGAAACACCATATATTTT. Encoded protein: CASRHYLSGNTIYF.

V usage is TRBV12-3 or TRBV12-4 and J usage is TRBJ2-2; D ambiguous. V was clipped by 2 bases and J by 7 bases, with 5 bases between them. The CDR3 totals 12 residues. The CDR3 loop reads CASSLRDGELFF. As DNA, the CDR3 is TGTGCCAGCAGTTTAAGGGACGGGGAGCTGTTTTTT.

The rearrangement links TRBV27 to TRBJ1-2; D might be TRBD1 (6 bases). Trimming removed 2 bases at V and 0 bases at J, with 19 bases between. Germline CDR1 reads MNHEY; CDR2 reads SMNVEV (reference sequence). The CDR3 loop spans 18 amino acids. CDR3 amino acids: CASSLAVGRGDPNYGYTF. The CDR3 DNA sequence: TGTGCCAGCAGTTTAGCGGTCGGCAGGGGTGATCCTAACTATGGCTACACCTTC.

CDR3 sequence: CAWSGTILRTEQFF. The CDR3, as DNA: TGTGCCTGGAGTGGTACTATTTTACGGACTGAGCAGTTCTTC. V is TRBV30 and J is TRBJ2-1; no reliable D call. With 1 base removed from V and 9 bases from J, the gap between germline ends came to 16 bases. The CDR3 is 14 amino acids. Germline V gene lookup returns CDR1 GTSNPN and CDR2 SVGIG (reference sequence). Variable domain in full (rest from reference TRBV30 and TRBJ2-1): SQTIHQWPATLVQPVGSPLSLECTVEGTSNPNLYWYRQAAGRGLQLLFYSVGIGQISSEVPQNLSASRPQDRQFILSSKKLLLSDSGFYLCAWSGTILRTEQFFGPGTRLTVL.

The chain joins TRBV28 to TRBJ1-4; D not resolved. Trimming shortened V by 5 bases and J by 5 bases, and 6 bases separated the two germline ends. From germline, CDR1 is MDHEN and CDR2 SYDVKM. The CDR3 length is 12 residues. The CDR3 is CASSLNNEKLFF. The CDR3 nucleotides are TGTGCCAGCAGTCTCAACAATGAAAAACTGTTTTTT.

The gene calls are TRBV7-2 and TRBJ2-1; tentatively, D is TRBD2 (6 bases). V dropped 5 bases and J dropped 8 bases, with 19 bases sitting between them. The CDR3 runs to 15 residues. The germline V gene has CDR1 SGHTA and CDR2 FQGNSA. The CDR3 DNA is TGTGCCAGCAGCCCCAGACTAGACGGCTTTGATGAGCAGTTCTTC. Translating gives CASSPRLDGFDEQFF. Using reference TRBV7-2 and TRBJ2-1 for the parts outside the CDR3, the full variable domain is GAGVSQSPSNKVTEKGKDVELRCDPISGHTALYWYRQSLGQGLEFLIYFQGNSAPDKSGLPSDRFSAERTGGSVSTLTIQRTQQEDSAVYLCASSPRLDGFDEQFFGPGTRLTVL.

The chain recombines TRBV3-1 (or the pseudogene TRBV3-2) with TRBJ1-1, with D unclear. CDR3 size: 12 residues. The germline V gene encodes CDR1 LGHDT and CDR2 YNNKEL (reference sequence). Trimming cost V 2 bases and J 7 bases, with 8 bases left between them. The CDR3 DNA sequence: TGTGCCAGCAGCCAATACAGACTTGAAGCTTTCTTT. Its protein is CASSQYRLEAFF.

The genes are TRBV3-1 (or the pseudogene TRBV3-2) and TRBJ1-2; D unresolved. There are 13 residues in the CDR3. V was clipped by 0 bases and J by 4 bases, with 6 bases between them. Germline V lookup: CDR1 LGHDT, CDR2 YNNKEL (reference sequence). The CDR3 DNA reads TGTGCCAGCAGCCAAGAAACTTCCTATGGCTACACCTTC. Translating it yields CASSQETSYGYTF.

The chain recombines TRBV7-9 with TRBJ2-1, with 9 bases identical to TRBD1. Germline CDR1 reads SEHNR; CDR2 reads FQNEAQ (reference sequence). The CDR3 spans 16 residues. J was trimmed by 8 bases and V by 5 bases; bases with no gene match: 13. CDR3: CASSLPGQGNMDEQFF. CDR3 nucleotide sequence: TGTGCCAGCAGCCTCCCGGGACAGGGAAATATGGATGAGCAGTTCTTC.

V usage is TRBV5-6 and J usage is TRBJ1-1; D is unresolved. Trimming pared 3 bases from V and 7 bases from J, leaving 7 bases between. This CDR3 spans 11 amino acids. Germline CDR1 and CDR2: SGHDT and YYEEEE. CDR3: CASSSEIEAFF. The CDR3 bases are TGTGCCAGCAGCTCCGAGATTGAAGCTTTCTTT.

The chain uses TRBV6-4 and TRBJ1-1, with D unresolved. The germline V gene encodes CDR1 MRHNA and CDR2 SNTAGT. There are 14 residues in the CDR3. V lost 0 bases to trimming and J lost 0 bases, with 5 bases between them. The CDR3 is CASSDSGLNTEAFF. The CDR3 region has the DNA TGTGCCAGCAGTGACTCGGGGTTGAACACTGAAGCTTTCTTT.

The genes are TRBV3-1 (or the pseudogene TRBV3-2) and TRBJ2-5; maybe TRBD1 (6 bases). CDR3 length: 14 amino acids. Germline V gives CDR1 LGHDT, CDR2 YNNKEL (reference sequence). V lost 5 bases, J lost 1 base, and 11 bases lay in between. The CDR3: CASSARTVQETQYF. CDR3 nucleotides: TGTGCCAGCAGCGCCCGGACAGTCCAAGAGACCCAGTACTTC.